Presented here are 2 T cell receptor beta chains from one specimen sequenced in a study of human T cells and chemical hapten exposure. Time point described: patch test 2, 6 weeks after DPC sensitization. As to treatment: therapeutic diphenylcyclopropenone sensitization with weekly scalp DPC. Via MiXCR, TCRdb re-called the RACE reads, giving one row per CDR3 protein. The sample includes 110,000 to 150,000 distinct CDR3 sequences, 10% to 15% of them seen just once. Sample: whole blood, taken in connection with sensitization to the hapten diphenylcyclopropenone (DPC). Receptor source: a woman between 45 and 65 years old with alopecia areata. Some clones in this sample may be carry-over from other donors' samples.

The rearrangement links TRBV27 to TRBJ2-7; either TRBD1 or TRBD2 may fit D (5 bases each). This CDR3 comprises 14 residues. V lost 3 bases to trimming and J lost 3 bases, with 12 bases between them. The germline CDR1 and CDR2 sequences are MNHEY and SMNVEV (reference sequence). Written as DNA, the CDR3 is TGTGCCAGCAGTTTGGGACGGTTTAACTACGAGCAGTACTTC. Protein sequence: CASSLGRFNYEQYF.

This chain joins TRBV29-1 and TRBJ2-3, with 13 bases matching TRBD2. CDR3 length: 16 amino acids. CDR1 and CDR2 from the germline V gene are SQVTM and ANQGSEA. Trimming removed 5 bases from V and 5 bases from J; junction bases left unmatched: 10. The CDR3 region has the DNA TGCAGCGTTTCTAGGACTAGCGGGAGTTTGATAGATACGCAGTATTTT. Translating it yields CSVSRTSGSLIDTQYF.